The present entry profiles one T cell receptor beta chain with its context. This sample is part of a study of blood T cell repertoires in COVID-19. The wider study: PBMCs, B-cell-depleted T cells, or T cells were the source of the cDNA or gDNA that made up the material.

Profiling relied on immunoSEQ multiplex PCR, and the TCRdb table lists in-frame clones only, not all of them. The data contain about 78,000 clones, around 90% of them singletons. The sequence derives from a woman in her 50s in a cohort sampled during active COVID-19. Sequencing used peripheral blood.

The CDR3 bases are TGTGCCAGCTCACCACCGGGGGGGAATCAGCCCCAGCATTTT. Its translation is CASSPPGGNQPQHF. The chain combines TRBV18 with TRBJ1-5, with D perhaps TRBD1 (5 bases). V gave up 0 bases and J gave up 4 bases, with 7 bases separating them. This CDR3 has 14 amino acids. The germline gives CDR1 KGHSH, CDR2 LQKENI.